These 10 T cell receptor beta chains originate from one sample sequenced in a study of post-analysis software for immune sequencing data. These receptors' antigens are unknown. Each TCR beta cDNA library carried unique molecular identifiers. Each CDR3 protein gets one entry after TCRdb re-called the PCR reads with MiXCR. The sample lists approximately 730,000 distinct CDR3 sequences, 25% to 30% occurring once. Findings and caveats of the study: Patients carried five TRBV segments more frequently than controls did, and TRBV5-6, TRBV5-1 and TRBV20-1 were among them.

The sample was blood. The receptors were gathered from a girl under 18 with multiple sclerosis.

The chain recombines TRBV15 with TRBJ2-5; 8 bases align to TRBD2. V shed 5 bases and J 2 bases; nucleotides not matched to a gene: 4. Germline lookup yields CDR1 LNHNV and CDR2 YYDKDF (reference sequence). This CDR3 has 14 amino acids. The CDR3 is CATSRGGPQETQYF. The CDR3 region has the DNA TGTGCCACCAGCCGGGGGGGCCCTCAAGAGACCCAGTACTTC.

The J gene is TRBJ2-1, the V gene TRBV20-1, with D perhaps matching TRBD1 (6 bases). This CDR3 is built from 14 residues. The germline V gene has CDR1 DFQATT and CDR2 SNEGSKA (reference sequence). V was cut by 4 bases and J by 4 bases, with 14 bases left in between. CDR3 nucleotides: TGCAGTGCTAAGGAGACAGGACATTACAATGAGCAGTTCTTC. Translated, it gives CSAKETGHYNEQFF.

The rearrangement links TRBV6-1 to TRBJ2-7; tentatively, D is TRBD2 (5 bases). The end of the DNA fits TRBJ2-4 better, so the J call may be wrong. CDR1 and CDR2 from the germline V gene are MNHNS and SASEGT. This CDR3 contains 17 residues. The CDR3: CASSEEVGDLAKNIQYF. The DNA for the CDR3 is TGTGCCAGCAGTGAAGAGGTCGGGGATCTAGCCAAAAACATTCAGTACTTC.

J is TRBJ2-1 and V is TRBV20-1; unclear D gene. CDR3 size: 13 residues. Germline values: CDR1 DFQATT, CDR2 SNEGSKA (reference sequence). V gave up 5 bases and J gave up 7 bases, with 15 bases separating them. This chain's CDR3 is CSASFQVTNEQFF. CDR3 DNA: TGCAGTGCTTCCTTCCAAGTCACAAATGAGCAGTTCTTC.

This clonotype was seen more than once but under ten times. This rearrangement joins TRBV20-1 to TRBJ1-2; 10 bases agree with TRBD1. Germline assignment: CDR1 DFQATT and CDR2 SNEGSKA (reference sequence). The CDR3 consists of 14 residues. The ends lost 5 bases at V and 2 bases at J; junction bases unmatched: 5. The CDR3 DNA sequence: TGCAGTGCTCCCGACAGGGGGCTAAACTATGGCTACACCTTC. Amino acids: CSAPDRGLNYGYTF.

In its sample, this clonotype was seen a few times. The chain joins TRBV9 to TRBJ2-7; 12 bases map to TRBD2. This CDR3 region has 17 residues. The V segment lost 4 bases and the J segment 4 bases; nucleotides outside the gene matches: 12. Germline values: CDR1 SGDLS, CDR2 YYNGEE. The CDR3 DNA follows: TGTGCCAGCAGCCCCGAGACGTCTAGCGGGAGGGCGTACGAGCAGTACTTC. It translates to CASSPETSSGRAYEQYF.

This clonotype appeared a few times. The chain joins TRBV27 to TRBJ2-7; 7 nucleotides match TRBD1. The CDR3 has 16 amino acids. The trim removed 5 bases at V and 2 bases at J, leaving 12 bases unmatched. Germline V gives CDR1 MNHEY, CDR2 SMNVEV (reference sequence). The CDR3 protein is CASSTQHRDSPYEQYF. The CDR3 DNA reads TGTGCCAGCAGTACACAACACCGGGACAGTCCCTACGAGCAGTACTTC.

This chain connects TRBV5-1 to TRBJ2-3; 7 nucleotides match TRBD2. CDR3 length: 15 amino acids. CDR1 and CDR2 from the germline V gene are SGHRS and YFSETQ. The junction had 4 bases not matched to a gene; V was cut back by 0 bases and J by 3 bases. The CDR3 nucleotides are TGCGCCAGCAGCTTGGGCGGGAGATTAACAGATACGCAGTATTTT. Its protein is CASSLGGRLTDTQYF.

This clonotype has a count of ten or more. V gene TRBV29-1 combines with J gene TRBJ2-7, with D perhaps being TRBD1 or TRBD2 (5 bases each). The germline V and J ends were trimmed by 7 bases and 6 bases, with 16 bases remaining between them. The CDR3 length is 12 residues. CDR1 is SQVTM and CDR2 is ANQGSEA in the germline V gene. The CDR3, as DNA: TGCAGCGCCCCGGGACGTTTAGGCGAGCAGTACTTC. This gives the protein CSAPGRLGEQYF.

The chain has TRBV20-1 and TRBJ1-2; D is undetermined. Trimming removed 5 bases at V and 0 bases at J, with 7 bases between. The CDR3 length is 12 residues. CDR1 is DFQATT, CDR2 SNEGSKA, per germline (reference sequence). CDR3 sequence (DNA): TGCAGTGCTTGGGATGCTAACTATGGCTACACCTTC. It codes for CSAWDANYGYTF.